The source of this T cell receptor (beta chain) is a study of cytomegalovirus exposure and HLA in healthy donors. Germline V gene data show CDR1 as MNHEY and CDR2 as SMNVEV (reference sequence). The CDR3 extends over 15 amino acids. The V and J ends lost 0 bases and 7 bases respectively, with 10 bases between them. Both 60 Vbeta primers and 13 Jbeta primers went into the PCR. Produced via immunoSEQ multiplex PCR; TCRdb's table is partial and in-frame only. The sample includes 150,000 to 200,000 clones, around three quarters of them seen just once. Specimen: PBMCs. The clonotype was recovered from a woman aged 40 to 50 in good health and CMV-seronegative. The gene calls are TRBV27 and TRBJ1-6; no reliable D call. CDR3 loop: CASSLSLAANSPLHF. The CDR3 nucleotides are TGTGCCAGCAGTTTATCCCTTGCGGCGAATTCACCCCTCCACTTT.